This T cell receptor beta chain emerged from a study of regulatory T cells in long-lasting Graves disease. Turning to the study itself: Over 5 years of antithyroid drugs with positive TSH receptor antibodies was taken to mean persistent Graves' disease.

Per germline, CDR1 SGHRS and CDR2 YFSETQ. The CDR3 runs 16 residues. V lost 0 bases, J lost 0 bases, and 13 bases lay in between. TCR beta libraries were built with iRepertoire HTBI primers and Arm-PCR of CDR3 regions. TCRdb fed the multiplex PCR reads into MiXCR, producing one record per CDR3 protein. The sample lists around 510,000 distinct CDR3 sequences; roughly 20% were seen once. Broader study findings: Public clonotype sharing was higher in persistent than newly diagnosed patients. Persistent Graves' cases showed lower TCR diversity than newly diagnosed cases.

Time point defined: persistent/refractory GD, antithyroid drugs over 5 years with positive TRAb. Researchers made the TCR library from RNA that was extracted from PBMCs. Recruitment took place at an endocrinology department in Xi'an, China. This clonotype was found a few times. Its antigen remains unidentified. The source was peripheral blood mononuclear cells (PBMCs), collected when the disease was refractory, from a patient treated with antithyroid drugs. This receptor was taken from a female donor with Graves disease. The chain carries TRBV5-1 and TRBJ2-7; possible D gene TRBD2, 6 bases. The CDR3 sequence: CASSLGPGLNSYEQYF. CDR3 DNA: TGCGCCAGCAGCTTGGGTCCGGGACTGAACTCCTACGAGCAGTACTTC.